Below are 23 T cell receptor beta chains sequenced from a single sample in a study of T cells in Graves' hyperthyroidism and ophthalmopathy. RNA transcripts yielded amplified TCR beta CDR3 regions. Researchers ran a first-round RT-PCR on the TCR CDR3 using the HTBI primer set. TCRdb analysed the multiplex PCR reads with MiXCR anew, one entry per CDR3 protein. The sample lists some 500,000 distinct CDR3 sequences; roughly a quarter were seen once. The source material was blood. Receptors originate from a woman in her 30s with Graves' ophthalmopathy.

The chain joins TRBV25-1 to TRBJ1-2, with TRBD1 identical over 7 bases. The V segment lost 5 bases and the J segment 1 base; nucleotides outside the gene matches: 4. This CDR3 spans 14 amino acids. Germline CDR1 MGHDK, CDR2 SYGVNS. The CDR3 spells CASSWTGLNYGYTF. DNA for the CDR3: TGTGCCAGCAGTTGGACAGGCCTTAACTATGGCTACACCTTC.

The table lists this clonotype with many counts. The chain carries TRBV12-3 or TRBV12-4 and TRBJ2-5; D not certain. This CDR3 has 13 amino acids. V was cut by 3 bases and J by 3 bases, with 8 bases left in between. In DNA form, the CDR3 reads TGTGCCAGCAGTTTGACGGTGAAAGAGACCCAGTACTTC. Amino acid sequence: CASSLTVKETQYF.

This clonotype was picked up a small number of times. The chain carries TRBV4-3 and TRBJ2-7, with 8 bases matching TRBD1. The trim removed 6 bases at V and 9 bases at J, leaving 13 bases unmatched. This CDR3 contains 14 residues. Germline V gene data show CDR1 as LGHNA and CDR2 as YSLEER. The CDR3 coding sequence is TGCGCCAGCAGTCCTATGGACAGGGAAGGTGGGCAGTACTTC. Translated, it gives CASSPMDREGGQYF.

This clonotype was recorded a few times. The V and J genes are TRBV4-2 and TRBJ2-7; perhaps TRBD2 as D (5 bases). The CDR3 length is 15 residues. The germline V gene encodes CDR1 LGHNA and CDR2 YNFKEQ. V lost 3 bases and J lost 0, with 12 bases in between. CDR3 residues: CASSHDSGVSYEQYF. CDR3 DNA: TGTGCCAGCAGCCACGATTCCGGGGTCTCCTACGAGCAGTACTTC.

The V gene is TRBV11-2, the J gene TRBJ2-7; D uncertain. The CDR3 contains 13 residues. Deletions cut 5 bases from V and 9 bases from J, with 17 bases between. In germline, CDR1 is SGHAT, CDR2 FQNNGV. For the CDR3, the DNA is TGTGCCAGCAGCCCACGGCCTGGGGATGGGCAGTACTTC. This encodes CASSPRPGDGQYF.

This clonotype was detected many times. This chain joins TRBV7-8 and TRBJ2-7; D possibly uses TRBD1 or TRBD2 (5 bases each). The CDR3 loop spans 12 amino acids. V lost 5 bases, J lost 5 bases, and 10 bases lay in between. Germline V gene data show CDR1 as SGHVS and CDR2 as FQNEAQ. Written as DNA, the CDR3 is TGTGCCAGCAGCCCGGGGCATGACGAGCAGTACTTC. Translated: CASSPGHDEQYF.

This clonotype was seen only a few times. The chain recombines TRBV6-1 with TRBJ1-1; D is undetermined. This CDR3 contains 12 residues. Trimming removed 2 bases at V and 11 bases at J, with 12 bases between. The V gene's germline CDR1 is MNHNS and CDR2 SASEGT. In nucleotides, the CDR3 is TGTGCCAGCAGTGAATTTCTACTGTCGGCTTTCTTT. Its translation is CASSEFLLSAFF.

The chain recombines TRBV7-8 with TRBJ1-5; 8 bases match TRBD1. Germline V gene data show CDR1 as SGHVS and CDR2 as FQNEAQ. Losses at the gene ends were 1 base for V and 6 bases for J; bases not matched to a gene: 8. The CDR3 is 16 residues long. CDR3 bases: TGTGCCAGCAGCTTAGTGGGCAGGGGGCTCGGTCAGCCCCAGCATTTT. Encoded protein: CASSLVGRGLGQPQHF.

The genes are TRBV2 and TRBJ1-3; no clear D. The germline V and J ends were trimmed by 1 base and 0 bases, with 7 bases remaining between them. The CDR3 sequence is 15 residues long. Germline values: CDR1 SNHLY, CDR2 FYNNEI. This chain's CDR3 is CASSEGAFSGNTIYF. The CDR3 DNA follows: TGTGCCAGCAGTGAAGGGGCCTTCTCTGGAAACACCATATATTTT.

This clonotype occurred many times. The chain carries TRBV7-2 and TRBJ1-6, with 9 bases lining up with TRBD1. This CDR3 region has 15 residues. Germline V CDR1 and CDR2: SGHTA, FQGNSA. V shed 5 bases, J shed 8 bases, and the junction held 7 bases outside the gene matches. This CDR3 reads CASSARTGEDSPLHF. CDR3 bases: TGTGCCAGCAGCGCCCGGACAGGGGAGGATTCACCCCTCCACTTT.

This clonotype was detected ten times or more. The CDR3, as DNA: TGTGCCAGCAGCTTAGCGCCTACAGGGTCCCAAGAGACCCAGTACTTC. It translates to CASSLAPTGSQETQYF. The V gene is TRBV7-6, the J gene TRBJ2-5; TRBD1 might be the D (6 bases). Trimming cost V 0 bases and J 1 base, with 12 bases left between them. Germline V gene lookup returns CDR1 SGHVS and CDR2 FNYEAQ. The CDR3 consists of 16 residues.

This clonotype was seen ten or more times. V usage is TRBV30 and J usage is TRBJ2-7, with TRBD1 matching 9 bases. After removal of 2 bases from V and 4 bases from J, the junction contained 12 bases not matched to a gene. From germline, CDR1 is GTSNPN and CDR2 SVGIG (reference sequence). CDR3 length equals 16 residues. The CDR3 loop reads CAWSKDRGRRSYEQYF. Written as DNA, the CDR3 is TGTGCCTGGAGTAAAGACAGGGGGAGAAGATCGTACGAGCAGTACTTC.

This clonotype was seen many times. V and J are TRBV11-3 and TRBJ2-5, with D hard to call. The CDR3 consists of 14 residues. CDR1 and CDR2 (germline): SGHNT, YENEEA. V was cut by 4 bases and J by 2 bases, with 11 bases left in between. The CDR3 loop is CASSSVTEQETQYF. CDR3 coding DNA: TGTGCCAGCAGCTCTGTGACGGAACAAGAGACCCAGTACTTC.

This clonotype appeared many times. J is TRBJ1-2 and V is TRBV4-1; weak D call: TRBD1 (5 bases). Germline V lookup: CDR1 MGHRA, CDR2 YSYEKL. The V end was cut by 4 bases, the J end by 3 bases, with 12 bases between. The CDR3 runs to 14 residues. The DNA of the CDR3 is TGCGCCAGCAGCCCGGGGGGGGATTACTATGGCTACACCTTC. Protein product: CASSPGGDYYGYTF.

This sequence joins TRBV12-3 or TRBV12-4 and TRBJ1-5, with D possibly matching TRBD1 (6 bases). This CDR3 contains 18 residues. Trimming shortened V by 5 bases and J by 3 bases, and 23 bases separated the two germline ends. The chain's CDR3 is CASSPSTGAFPYNQPQHF. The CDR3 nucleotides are TGTGCCAGCAGTCCATCGACAGGAGCGTTTCCCTACAATCAGCCCCAGCATTTT.

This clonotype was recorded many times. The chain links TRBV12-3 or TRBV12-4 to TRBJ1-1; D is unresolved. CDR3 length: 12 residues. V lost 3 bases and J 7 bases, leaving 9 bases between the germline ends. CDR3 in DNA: TGTGCCAGCAGTTTCCTGTCAGGTGAAGCTTTCTTT. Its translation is CASSFLSGEAFF.

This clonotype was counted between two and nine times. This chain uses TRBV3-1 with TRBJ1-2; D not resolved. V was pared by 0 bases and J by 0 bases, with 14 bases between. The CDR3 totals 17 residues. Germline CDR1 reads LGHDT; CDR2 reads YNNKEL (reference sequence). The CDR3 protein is CASSQDRGPVPNYGYTF. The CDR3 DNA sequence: TGTGCCAGCAGCCAAGATCGAGGGCCAGTACCTAACTATGGCTACACCTTC.

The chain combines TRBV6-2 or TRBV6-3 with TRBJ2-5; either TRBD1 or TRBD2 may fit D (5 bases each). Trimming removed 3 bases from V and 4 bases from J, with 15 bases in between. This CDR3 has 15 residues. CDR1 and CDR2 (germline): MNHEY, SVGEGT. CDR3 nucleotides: TGTGCCAGCAGTTATCCGGGACGTCTTGGAGAGACCCAGTACTTC. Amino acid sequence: CASSYPGRLGETQYF.

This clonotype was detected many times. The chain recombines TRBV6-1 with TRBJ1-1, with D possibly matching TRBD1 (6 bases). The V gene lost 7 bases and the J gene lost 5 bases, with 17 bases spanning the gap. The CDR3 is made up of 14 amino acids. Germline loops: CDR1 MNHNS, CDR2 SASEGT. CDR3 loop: CASNRQAAETEAFF. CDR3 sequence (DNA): TGTGCCAGCAACCGACAGGCGGCAGAAACTGAAGCTTTCTTT.

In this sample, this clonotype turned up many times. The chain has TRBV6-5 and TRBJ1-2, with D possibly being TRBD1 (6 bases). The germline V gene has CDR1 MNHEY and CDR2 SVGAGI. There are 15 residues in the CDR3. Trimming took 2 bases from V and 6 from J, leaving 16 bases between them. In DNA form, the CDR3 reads TGTGCCAGCAGTTACATGGTTGGGGGGGCGGATGGCTACACCTTC. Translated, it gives CASSYMVGGADGYTF.

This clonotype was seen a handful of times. The CDR3 loop is CASVRQISNQPQHF. The CDR3 DNA is TGTGCCAGCGTTCGACAGATTAGCAATCAGCCCCAGCATTTT. V gene TRBV6-5 combines with J gene TRBJ1-5; D perhaps matches TRBD1 (5 bases). V dropped 8 bases and J dropped 0 bases, with 11 bases sitting between them. CDR3 size: 14 residues. Germline CDR1 reads MNHEY; CDR2 reads SVGAGI.

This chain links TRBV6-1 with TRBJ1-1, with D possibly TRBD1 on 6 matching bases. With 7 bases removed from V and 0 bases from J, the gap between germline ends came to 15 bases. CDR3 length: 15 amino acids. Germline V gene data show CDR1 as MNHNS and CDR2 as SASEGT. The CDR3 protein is CASKEGGDMNTEAFF. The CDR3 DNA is TGTGCCAGCAAAGAGGGGGGGGACATGAACACTGAAGCTTTCTTT.

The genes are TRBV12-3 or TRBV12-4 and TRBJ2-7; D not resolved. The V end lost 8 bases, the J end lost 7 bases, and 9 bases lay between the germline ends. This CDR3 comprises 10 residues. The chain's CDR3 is CASAWEEQYF. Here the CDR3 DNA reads TGTGCCAGCGCATGGGAAGAGCAGTACTTC.